The clone carrying this TCR beta chain was detected ten times or more. The antigen remains unidentified. The germline V gene encodes CDR1 SEHNR and CDR2 FQNEAQ (reference sequence). This CDR3 has 15 residues. Unmatched junction bases numbered 10, after V lost 3 bases and J lost 9 bases. This sample stems from a study of post-analysis software for immune sequencing data. Overall study context: Disease trajectories encompassed relapsing-remitting, secondary progressive and progressive-relapsing multiple sclerosis. Study results and limitations: Normalized Chao1 diversity was significantly lower in multiple sclerosis patients than in controls. Strong co-clustering by F measure linked samples that shared a preparation batch. Controls had lower frequencies than patients of about 5 TRBV segments, which included TRBV5-6, TRBV5-1 and TRBV20-1.

Unique molecular identifiers were built into the TCR beta cDNA libraries. Input populations of about 1 to 11 million T cells gave rise to around 480,000 cDNA molecules. TCRdb independently ran MiXCR on the PCR reads; one entry per CDR3 protein. In the table there are hundreds of thousands of distinct CDR3 sequences, 59% of which are singletons. Specimen: blood. This TCR was sampled from a girl aged 2-10 years with multiple sclerosis. V usage is TRBV7-9 and J usage is TRBJ2-1, with TRBD2 matching 8 bases. CDR3 protein: CASSFISAGGLEQFF. CDR3 DNA: TGTGCCAGCAGCTTTATTTCGGCGGGAGGTCTTGAGCAGTTCTTC.